This passage covers 8 T cell receptor beta chains from one sample sequenced in a study of blood T cell repertoires in COVID-19. This table comes from immunoSEQ multiplex PCR, and its TCRdb copy is limited to in-frame clones, with some not included. The sample records about 130,000 clones, approximately 86% being singletons. The sample taken for sequencing was PBMCs or T cells enriched from blood (not recorded which). The receptors stem from a woman between 45 and 65 years old who had recovered from COVID-19.

The rearrangement joins TRBV19 to TRBJ2-7, with D possibly matching TRBD2 (7 bases). The CDR3 loop spans 15 amino acids. Per the germline V gene, CDR1 is LNHDA and CDR2 is SQIVND (reference sequence). Between the trimmed V and J ends, which lost 0 bases and 1 base, there was a span of 10 bases. Written as DNA, the CDR3 is TGTGCCAGTAGTATAGAGGCGGGGGCATCCTACGAGCAGTACTTC. Its translation: CASSIEAGASYEQYF. Variable domain in full (rest from reference TRBV19 and TRBJ2-7): DGGITQSPKYLFRKEGQNVTLSCEQNLNHDAMYWYRQDPGQGLRLIYYSQIVNDFQKGDIAEGYSVSREKKESFPLTVTSAQKNPTAFYLCASSIEAGASYEQYFGPGTRLTVT.

This chain uses TRBV7-3 with TRBJ2-2; 8 bases match TRBD2. Germline assignment: CDR1 SGHTA and CDR2 FQGTGA. The ends lost 4 bases at V and 0 bases at J; junction bases unmatched: 4. The CDR3 extends over 16 amino acids. The CDR3 loop reads CASSSGGGANTGELFF. CDR3 coding DNA: TGTGCCAGCAGCTCCGGGGGGGGTGCGAACACCGGGGAGCTGTTTTTT.

The chain joins TRBV6-5 to TRBJ2-7; 9 positions agree with TRBD1. V gave up 6 bases and J gave up 7 bases; unmatched junction bases: 7. The CDR3 loop spans 13 amino acids. Germline CDR1 MNHEY, CDR2 SVGAGI. For the CDR3, the DNA is TGTGCCAGCAGACAGGGGGCAACGGGAGAGCAGTACTTC. It encodes CASRQGATGEQYF.

In this sample, this clone turned up once. J is TRBJ1-2 and V is TRBV9, with D hard to call. This CDR3 is built from 14 residues. V lost 0 bases, J lost 4 bases, and 10 bases lay in between. Germline-derived CDR1 and CDR2 are SGDLS and YYNGEE. The CDR3 DNA reads as TGTGCCAGCAGCGTAGTTGAGGGAACCTATGGCTACACCTTC. This codes for CASSVVEGTYGYTF. Full variable domain (missing parts from reference TRBV9 and TRBJ1-2): DSGVTQTPKHLITATGQRVTLRCSPRSGDLSVYWYQQSLDQGLQFLIQYYNGEERAKGNILERFSAQQFPDLHSELNLSSLELGDSALYFCASSVVEGTYGYTFGSGTRLTVV.

The genes are TRBV7-2 and TRBJ2-7; TRBD2 aligns across 8 bases. Germline V lookup: CDR1 SGHTA, CDR2 FQGNSA. Unmatched junction bases numbered 7, after V lost 5 bases and J lost 1 base. The CDR3 length is 15 residues. This CDR3 reads CASSRGGGPSYEQYF. The CDR3 nucleotides are TGTGCCAGCAGCAGGGGCGGGGGGCCTTCCTACGAGCAGTACTTC.

This clone was detected only once. The chain carries TRBV27 and TRBJ2-7; D is possibly TRBD1 (6 bases). CDR1 and CDR2 (germline): MNHEY, SMNVEV (reference sequence). This CDR3 spans 14 amino acids. The germline V and J ends were trimmed by 5 bases and 3 bases, with 14 bases remaining between them. The CDR3 protein is CASSPRLGGYEQYF. DNA of the CDR3: TGTGCCAGCAGTCCCCGGTTAGGGGGCTACGAGCAGTACTTC.

This chain joins TRBV6-5 and TRBJ1-1; D is possibly TRBD1 (6 bases). The V end lost 7 bases, the J end lost 2 bases, and 14 bases lay between the germline ends. Germline V gene data show CDR1 as MNHEY and CDR2 as SVGAGI. This CDR3 has 14 amino acids. The CDR3 sequence: CASTAGEFNTEAFF. The CDR3 coding sequence is TGTGCCAGCACGGCAGGGGAGTTTAACACTGAAGCTTTCTTT.

CDR3 loop: CASIVREFGTEAFF. CDR3 coding DNA: TGTGCCAGTATCGTTCGTGAGTTTGGCACTGAAGCTTTCTTT. This rearrangement joins TRBV19 to TRBJ1-1; D not certain. The CDR3 has 14 residues. CDR1 and CDR2 from the germline V gene are LNHDA and SQIVND (reference sequence). V dropped 7 bases and J dropped 4 bases, with 16 bases sitting between them.